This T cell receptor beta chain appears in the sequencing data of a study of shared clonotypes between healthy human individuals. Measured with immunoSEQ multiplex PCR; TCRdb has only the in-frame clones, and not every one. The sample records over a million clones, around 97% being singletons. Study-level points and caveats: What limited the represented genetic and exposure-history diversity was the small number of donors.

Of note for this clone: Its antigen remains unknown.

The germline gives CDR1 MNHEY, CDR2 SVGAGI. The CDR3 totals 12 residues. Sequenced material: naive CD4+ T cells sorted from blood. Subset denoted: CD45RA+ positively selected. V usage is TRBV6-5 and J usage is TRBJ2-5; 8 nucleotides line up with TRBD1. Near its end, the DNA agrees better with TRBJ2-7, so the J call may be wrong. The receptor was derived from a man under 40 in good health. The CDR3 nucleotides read TGTGCCAGCAGTCGGACAGGGTACGAGCAGTACTTC. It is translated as CASSRTGYEQYF.